A single sample is the source of the 13 T cell receptor beta chains below, sequenced in a study of PD-L1 blockade in urothelial cancer. Produced via immunoSEQ multiplex PCR; TCRdb's table is partial and in-frame only. The table lists approximately 70,000 clones, roughly 91% of them singletons. The specimen comprised PBMCs, sampled around atezolizumab (anti-PD-L1) treatment. These receptors were obtained from a man between 60 and 70 years old with urothelial cancer.

The V gene is TRBV28, the J gene TRBJ2-5; TRBD2 matches at 7 bases. This CDR3 spans 15 amino acids. CDR1 and CDR2 from the germline V gene are MDHEN and SYDVKM. V lost 7 bases and J lost 2; bases outside the gene matches: 10. CDR3 DNA sequence: TGTGCCAGCACCCAAGGGGCTAGCGGACAAGAGACCCAGTACTTC. Its protein is CASTQGASGQETQYF. Using reference TRBV28 and TRBJ2-5 for the parts outside the CDR3, the full variable domain is DVKVTQSSRYLVKRTGEKVFLECVQDMDHENMFWYRQDPGLGLRLIYFSYDVKMKEKGDIPEGYSVSREKKERFSLILESASTNQTSMYLCASTQGASGQETQYFGPGTRLLVL.

This chain links TRBV9 with TRBJ2-6; no clear D. Trimming shortened V by 4 bases and J by 0 bases, and 17 bases separated the two germline ends. Per the germline V gene, CDR1 is SGDLS and CDR2 is YYNGEE. The CDR3 covers 18 residues. The CDR3 DNA sequence: TGTGCCAGCAGCCGCACCCAGGCGTCGAGCTCTGGGGCCAACGTCCTGACTTTC. Its translation: CASSRTQASSSGANVLTF. The variable domain in full, with the rest retrieved from reference TRBV9 and TRBJ2-6, is DSGVTQTPKHLITATGQRVTLRCSPRSGDLSVYWYQQSLDQGLQFLIQYYNGEERAKGNILERFSAQQFPDLHSELNLSSLELGDSALYFCASSRTQASSSGANVLTFGAGSRLTVL.

The CDR3 loop reads CASSQAGNQPQHF. DNA for the CDR3: TGCGCCAGCAGCCAAGCAGGGAACCAGCCCCAGCATTTT. This chain uses TRBV4-1 with TRBJ1-5, with a weak D call TRBD1 (5 bases). Germline V gene lookup returns CDR1 MGHRA and CDR2 YSYEKL. V shed 1 base and J shed 7 bases, with 8 bases lying between them. This CDR3 has 13 residues.

CDR3 amino acids: CASSVAGGRETQYF. CDR3 DNA: TGTGCCAGCAGTGTAGCGGGGGGGCGGGAGACCCAGTACTTC. The chain uses TRBV2 and TRBJ2-5, with 11 bases matching TRBD2. This CDR3 has 14 residues. Trimming at V came to 4 bases and at J to 5 bases, leaving 3 bases not matched to a gene. Germline CDR1 and CDR2: SNHLY and FYNNEI.

The chain is built from TRBV5-1 and TRBJ1-2, with D maybe TRBD1 (5 bases). Trimming removed 4 bases from V and 7 bases from J, with 20 bases in between. CDR1 is SGHRS and CDR2 is YFSETQ in the germline V gene. This CDR3 contains 15 residues. CDR3 region: CASSRNIQGLSGYTF. CDR3 bases: TGCGCCAGCAGCCGAAATATTCAGGGTTTGAGTGGCTACACCTTC.

The rearrangement links TRBV28 to TRBJ2-1; 9 bases match TRBD1. V lost 7 bases, J lost 1 base, and 5 bases stayed unmatched. The CDR3 is made up of 15 amino acids. Germline V gene sequence: CDR1 MDHEN, CDR2 SYDVKM. The chain's CDR3 is CASTGDRDSYNEQFF. CDR3 DNA sequence: TGTGCCAGCACTGGGGACAGGGATTCCTACAATGAGCAGTTCTTC.

The chain uses TRBV7-6 and TRBJ1-1; possibly TRBD1 for D (5 bases). V was pared by 5 bases and J by 4 bases, with 14 bases between. This CDR3 has 14 amino acids. CDR1 and CDR2 from the germline V gene are SGHVS and FNYEAQ. The CDR3 is CASSPVGGITEAFF. For the CDR3, the DNA is TGTGCCAGCAGCCCCGTGGGGGGTATCACTGAAGCTTTCTTT.

V and J are TRBV27 and TRBJ2-7; 9 bases align to TRBD2. The CDR3 runs to 14 residues. V gave up 4 bases and J gave up 2 bases; unmatched junction bases: 3. Germline loops: CDR1 MNHEY, CDR2 SMNVEV (reference sequence). CDR3 nucleotides: TGTGCCAGCAGTTCTAGCGGGAAAACCTACGAGCAGTACTTC. Its protein product is CASSSSGKTYEQYF.

This clone was counted a single time. The rearrangement uses TRBV5-4 and TRBJ2-1, with 13 nucleotides matching TRBD2. The V segment lost 4 bases and the J segment 5 bases; nucleotides outside the gene matches: 9. The CDR3 is 17 residues long. In germline, CDR1 is SGHNT, CDR2 YYREEE (reference sequence). CDR3 bases: TGTGCCAGCAGCCCAATGGGACTAGCGGGGACGAACAATGAGCAGTTCTTC. Translated, it gives CASSPMGLAGTNNEQFF. The variable domain in full, with the rest retrieved from reference TRBV5-4 and TRBJ2-1, is ETGVTQSPTHLIKTRGQQVTLRCSSQSGHNTVSWYQQALGQGPQFIFQYYREEENGRGNFPPRFSGLQFPNYSSELNVNALELDDSALYLCASSPMGLAGTNNEQFFGPGTRLTVL.

Details on this clone: Other DNA sequences within the sample encode an identical CDR3. V usage is TRBV7-9 and J usage is TRBJ2-5, with 7 bases lining up with TRBD2. CDR1 and CDR2 from the germline V gene are SEHNR and FQNEAQ (reference sequence). CDR3 length: 12 residues. V was clipped by 3 bases and J by 5 bases; unmatched bases: 0. The CDR3 region has the DNA TGTGCCAGCAGCTTCGGGGGGGAGACCCAGTACTTC. This sequence encodes CASSFGGETQYF.

J is TRBJ2-1 and V is TRBV9; D unclear. Germline V lookup: CDR1 SGDLS, CDR2 YYNGEE. V was shortened by 0 bases and J by 4 bases, with 5 bases between the two germline ends. This CDR3 spans 13 amino acids. This CDR3 is CASSVGAYNEQFF. DNA for the CDR3: TGTGCCAGCAGCGTAGGAGCGTACAATGAGCAGTTCTTC.

This clone showed up many times. This same CDR3 is encoded by further DNA sequences in the sample. The J gene is TRBJ2-7, the V gene TRBV29-1; the match to TRBD1 covers 7 bases. This CDR3 region has 12 residues. Germline V gene data show CDR1 as SQVTM and CDR2 as ANQGSEA. Trimming took 6 bases from V and 4 from J; bases not matched to a gene: 6. In DNA, the CDR3 is TGCAGCGTACTGACAGGGTATTACGAGCAGTACTTC. Residues: CSVLTGYYEQYF.

This chain joins TRBV19 and TRBJ2-5; tentatively, D is TRBD1 (5 bases). Deletions cut 3 bases from V and 5 bases from J, with 13 bases between. The germline V gene has CDR1 LNHDA and CDR2 SQIVND (reference sequence). This CDR3 is 14 amino acids long. The CDR3 region has the DNA TGTGCCAGTAGTATTATGGGGCCTCAGGAGACCCAGTACTTC. Translation gives CASSIMGPQETQYF.